The source of this T cell receptor beta chain is a study of T cell responses to AZD1222 COVID-19 vaccine. Method: immunoSEQ multiplex PCR; TCRdb's copy keeps in-frame clones and lacks some. The table includes 150,000 to 200,000 clones, roughly 92% detected once. This CDR3 region has 15 residues. V lost 3 bases and J 0 bases, leaving 8 bases between the germline ends. CDR1 is KGHSH, CDR2 LQKENI, per germline. The TCR sequence derives from an adult in good health. The V gene is TRBV18, the J gene TRBJ2-2; maybe TRBD2 (5 bases). The sample here was peripheral blood, taken on day 0 of AZD1222 vaccination. The CDR3: CASSPRVSNTGELFF. CDR3 nucleotides: TGTGCCAGCTCACCGAGGGTTTCGAACACCGGGGAGCTGTTTTTT.